This T cell receptor beta chain was captured in a study of shared clonotypes between healthy human individuals. Notes on the study in general: Naive subsets tended to show greater estimated richness than memory subsets.

Regarding this clone: Its specificity is not known.

At the deep level, the assay was run. Repertoires were generated with immunoSEQ multiplex PCR, while TCRdb's copy carries only in-frame clones and drops some. In the table there are some 2,000,000 clones, 90% to 96% of which are singletons. Trimming left V 0 bases short and J 6 bases short, with 9 bases between. The CDR3 covers 14 residues. Germline V gene data show CDR1 as WSHSY and CDR2 as SAAADI. CD4+ cells underwent separation, giving CD45RA+ naive and CD45RA-negative memory subsets. Sequenced input: naive CD4+ T cells sorted from blood. As for subset: CD45RA+ positively selected. This receptor was obtained from a man younger than 35 in good health. The gene calls are TRBV10-2 and TRBJ1-5; D not certain. CDR3 sequence reads: CASSESRGIQPQHF. The CDR3 DNA reads TGCGCCAGCAGTGAGTCGCGGGGTATTCAGCCCCAGCATTTT.